This T cell receptor (beta chain) was identified during a study of blood T cells in healthy people across ages. Ten milliliters was the volume of peripheral blood drawn from each donor. A sample-barcoded 5' primer and a J-beta primer mix were used in a second PCR of about 7 to 12 cycles. TCRdb called the 5' RACE reads again in MiXCR, with one record for every CDR3 protein. The sample lists hundreds of thousands of distinct CDR3 sequences, nearly 60% occurring once. The CDR3 length is 17 residues. The V end lost 7 bases, the J end lost 3 bases, and 22 bases lay between the germline ends. Material: blood. This TCR was sampled from a man aged 30 to 39 in good health. The chain uses TRBV12-3 or TRBV12-4 and TRBJ1-5, with D unclear. The CDR3: CASTPVVSASANQPQHF. In DNA, the CDR3 is TGTGCCAGCACCCCAGTGGTATCGGCCAGTGCCAATCAGCCCCAGCATTTT.